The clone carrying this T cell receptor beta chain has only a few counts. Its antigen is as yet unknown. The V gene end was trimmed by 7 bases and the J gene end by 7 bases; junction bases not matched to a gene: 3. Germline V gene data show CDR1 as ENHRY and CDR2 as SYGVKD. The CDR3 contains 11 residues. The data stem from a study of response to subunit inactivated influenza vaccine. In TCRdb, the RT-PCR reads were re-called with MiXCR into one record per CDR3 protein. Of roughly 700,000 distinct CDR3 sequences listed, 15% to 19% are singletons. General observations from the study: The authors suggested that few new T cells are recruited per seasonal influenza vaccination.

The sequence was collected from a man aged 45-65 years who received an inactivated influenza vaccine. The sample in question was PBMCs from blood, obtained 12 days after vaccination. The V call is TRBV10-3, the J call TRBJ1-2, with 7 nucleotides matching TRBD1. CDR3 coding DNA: TGTGCCATCACGGAGGGGGCTGGCTACACCTTC. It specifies CAITEGAGYTF.